This paragraph reports one TCR beta chain. Trimming took 4 bases from V and 3 from J; bases not matched to a gene: 4. Germline lookup yields CDR1 MNHEY and CDR2 SVGAGI. This CDR3 region has 14 residues. The sample originates from a study of cytomegalovirus exposure and HLA in healthy donors. The PCR used 60 Vbeta and 13 Jbeta primers. Libraries were prepared by immunoSEQ multiplex PCR; TCRdb keeps only in-frame clonotypes and omits some of them. Among some 220,000 clones, around 80% were seen once, and the ten largest hold less than 3.5%. The rearrangement links TRBV6-5 to TRBJ2-3; 7 bases agree with TRBD2. The receptor was isolated from a woman aged 55-69 years in good health and CMV-seropositive. The specimen was PBMCs. CDR3 DNA: TGTGCCAGCAGTTTAGGCGGGGGTACAGATACGCAGTATTTT. Translation: CASSLGGGTDTQYF.